One sample yielded the 28 T cell receptor beta chains listed below, sequenced in a study of cytomegalovirus exposure and HLA in healthy donors. Both 60 Vbeta primers and 13 Jbeta primers went into the PCR. The repertoire was sequenced with immunoSEQ multiplex PCR; TCRdb's copy has only in-frame clones and lacks some. Among about 140,000 clones listed, about 80% were seen once. The sample taken for sequencing was PBMCs. These TCRs come from a woman aged 40 to 49 in good health and CMV-seropositive.

This sequence joins TRBV21-1 and TRBJ2-3; TRBD1 is the table's D call, not checked against the DNA. TRBV21-1 is designated a pseudogene. The CDR3 length is 17 residues. CDR3 nucleotides: TGTGCCAGCAGCAATAAAGAAAAGGACACCTGCACAGATACGCAGTATTTT. Its translation: CASSNKEKDTCTDTQYF.

This sequence joins TRBV15 and TRBJ2-5, with 11 nucleotides matching TRBD1. Germline CDR1 is LNHNV and CDR2 is YYDKDF (reference sequence). The CDR3 loop spans 16 amino acids. Unmatched junction bases numbered 4, after V lost 0 bases and J lost 4 bases. In nucleotides, the CDR3 is TGTGCCACCAGCAGAGACCCCGGACAGGGGGCAGAGACCCAGTACTTC. Residues: CATSRDPGQGAETQYF.

The chain employs TRBV6-6 and TRBJ2-2, with a possible D match to TRBD1 (5 bases). The V end was cut by 5 bases, the J end by 8 bases, with 15 bases between. The germline CDR1 and CDR2 sequences are MNHNY and SVGAGI (reference sequence). The CDR3 contains 14 residues. The CDR3 nucleotides read TGTGCCAGCAGTAGACCGCCCAGGGCGGGGGAGCTGTTTTTT. Amino acid sequence: CASSRPPRAGELFF.

The rearrangement links TRBV11-1 to TRBJ2-2; D perhaps matches TRBD2 (5 bases). Trimming stripped 2 bases from V and 4 bases from J, with 17 bases between. This CDR3 region has 17 residues. Germline V gene lookup returns CDR1 SGHAT and CDR2 FQDESV (reference sequence). This CDR3 reads CASSLSRGGSGTGELFF. In nucleotides, the CDR3 is TGTGCCAGCAGCTTAAGTCGAGGTGGGAGTGGCACCGGGGAGCTGTTTTTT.

The chain employs TRBV10-1 and TRBJ2-7, with 8 bases identical to TRBD1. With V trimmed by 6 bases and J by 2 bases, 9 bases remained unmatched. Germline-derived CDR1 and CDR2 are WNHNN and SYGVQD (reference sequence). This CDR3 spans 15 amino acids. CDR3 in amino acids: CASRTRTGKAYEQYF. In nucleotides, the CDR3 is TGCGCCAGCAGAACTAGGACAGGGAAGGCCTACGAGCAGTACTTC.

The chain combines TRBV5-5 with TRBJ2-2; TRBD1 is a possible D gene (6 bases). The CDR3 is 15 amino acids. Per the germline V gene, CDR1 is SGHKS and CDR2 is YYEKEE (reference sequence). Trimming pared 4 bases from V and 5 bases from J, leaving 15 bases between. CDR3 amino acids: CASSQNGQTTGELFF. CDR3 bases: TGTGCCAGCAGCCAGAATGGACAGACGACCGGGGAGCTGTTTTTT.

This clone has a handful of counts. J is TRBJ2-3 and V is TRBV5-1; D not resolved. With 0 bases removed from V and 0 bases from J, the gap between germline ends came to 11 bases. This CDR3 has 16 residues. CDR1 SGHRS and CDR2 YFSETQ come from the germline V gene. This chain's CDR3 is CASSLARSSSTDTQYF. CDR3 bases: TGCGCCAGCAGCTTGGCTCGGAGTTCAAGCACAGATACGCAGTATTTT.

The V gene is TRBV11-3, the J gene TRBJ1-3; 7 bases align to TRBD1. The germline V gene has CDR1 SGHNT and CDR2 YENEEA. Germline trimming cut 5 bases from V and 8 bases from J; bases unmatched to any gene: 3. This CDR3 has 12 residues. CDR3 in DNA: TGTGCCAGCAGCCACAGGGGAGACACCATATATTTT. Its protein is CASSHRGDTIYF.

The rearrangement joins TRBV4-2 to TRBJ2-2; TRBD1 matches at 9 bases. The CDR3 totals 18 residues. V gave up 3 bases and J gave up 3 bases; unmatched junction bases: 11. CDR1 and CDR2 (germline): LGHNA, YNFKEQ. This CDR3 reads CASSQKGVGDRDTGELFF. The CDR3 DNA reads as TGTGCCAGCAGCCAGAAGGGGGTGGGGGACAGGGACACCGGGGAGCTGTTTTTT.

This clone was seen a single time. This chain links TRBV7-6 with TRBJ2-7; 11 bases are shared with TRBD2. The CDR3 extends over 16 amino acids. Looked up from germline, CDR1 is SGHVS and CDR2 is FNYEAQ. V shed 10 bases and J 0 bases; nucleotides not matched to a gene: 11. The DNA for the CDR3 is TGTGCCACTCGGCGTGGACTAGCGGGTTCCTCCTACGAGCAGTACTTC. Translating it yields CATRRGLAGSSYEQYF.

In its sample, this clone was seen once. The chain joins TRBV5-5 to TRBJ2-7; a possible D gene is TRBD1 (5 bases). The V gene's germline CDR1 is SGHKS and CDR2 YYEKEE (reference sequence). The CDR3 spans 17 residues. The germline V and J ends were trimmed by 4 bases and 2 bases, with 22 bases remaining between them. CDR3 DNA: TGTGCCAGCAGCCCAACCCGACAGCTTACGGATACCTACGAGCAGTACTTC. Encoded protein: CASSPTRQLTDTYEQYF.

The chain recombines TRBV12-2 with TRBJ2-5; the D call TRBD2 from the table was never checked on the DNA. TRBV12-2 is noted as a pseudogene. CDR3 length equals 18 residues. The CDR3 coding sequence is TGTGCAAGTCGCTTAGTACTAGCGGGAGGGCCCGGCCAAGAGACCCAGTACTTC. It encodes CASRLVLAGGPGQETQYF.

The chain couples TRBV9 to TRBJ2-1, with TRBD2 matching over 13 bases. Germline V gene lookup returns CDR1 SGDLS and CDR2 YYNGEE. This CDR3 is 17 amino acids long. V shed 6 bases, J shed 5 bases, and the junction held 11 bases outside the gene matches. The CDR3 here is CASNSWGLAGRDNEQFF. The CDR3 bases are TGTGCCAGCAACTCATGGGGACTAGCGGGGAGGGACAATGAGCAGTTCTTC.

This clone was found a few times. The chain combines TRBV4-1 with TRBJ2-7, with 7 nucleotides matching TRBD2. V dropped 4 bases and J dropped 3; count of bases not matched to a gene: 9. The CDR3 contains 15 residues. Germline lookup yields CDR1 MGHRA and CDR2 YSYEKL. CDR3 nucleotide sequence: TGCGCCAGCAGCCGAGCCGGGACTACCCGCTACGAGCAGTACTTC. Residues: CASSRAGTTRYEQYF.

The V call is TRBV11-2, the J call TRBJ2-2, with unresolved D. Germline V lookup: CDR1 SGHAT, CDR2 FQNNGV. Trimming shortened V by 2 bases and J by 4 bases, and 8 bases separated the two germline ends. The CDR3 spans 14 residues. This CDR3 reads CASSLMWSTGELFF. In DNA, the CDR3 is TGTGCCAGCAGCTTAATGTGGAGCACCGGGGAGCTGTTTTTT.

This clone was picked up one time. The chain couples TRBV19 to TRBJ1-2, with D perhaps TRBD1 (5 bases). Germline CDR1 is LNHDA and CDR2 is SQIVND (reference sequence). This CDR3 region has 12 residues. With 7 bases removed from V and 5 bases from J, the gap between germline ends came to 11 bases. CDR3 nucleotides: TGTGCCAGTACTCAGGGCGCATATGGCTACACCTTC. Translated, it gives CASTQGAYGYTF.

The rearrangement links TRBV4-2 to TRBJ2-7; no reliable D call. CDR3 length: 13 amino acids. Germline CDR1 LGHNA, CDR2 YNFKEQ. Trimming removed 1 base from V and 3 bases from J, with 7 bases in between. DNA for the CDR3: TGTGCCAGCAGCCAAGCCCAGCGCTACGAGCAGTACTTC. This encodes CASSQAQRYEQYF.

Only a few counts were recorded for this clone. The rearrangement joins TRBV27 to TRBJ1-2; TRBD1 might be the D (6 bases). The CDR3 length is 18 residues. Germline CDR1 MNHEY, CDR2 SMNVEV (reference sequence). V gave up 3 bases and J gave up 4 bases, with 24 bases separating them. The CDR3 DNA is TGTGCCAGCAGTTTCCGAACGAGGGAGGGGGGGGCCCCCTATGGCTACACCTTC. It is translated as CASSFRTREGGAPYGYTF.

The gene calls are TRBV7-8 and TRBJ2-7; D is uncertain. V was pared by 4 bases and J by 2 bases, with 15 bases between. CDR3 length: 15 residues. Germline loops: CDR1 SGHVS, CDR2 FQNEAQ. CDR3 DNA sequence: TGTGCCAGCAGCTCCCGAGGTACATCAGCCTACGAGCAGTACTTC. Residues: CASSSRGTSAYEQYF.

The V gene is TRBV11-2, the J gene TRBJ2-7; D perhaps matches TRBD1 (6 bases). The CDR3 loop spans 15 amino acids. Trimming left V 5 bases short and J 0 bases short, with 14 bases between. In germline, CDR1 is SGHAT, CDR2 FQNNGV. CDR3 loop: CASSPRQVGSYEQYF. The CDR3 DNA reads as TGTGCCAGCAGCCCTCGACAGGTCGGCTCCTACGAGCAGTACTTC.

This chain's CDR3 is CASSTGTSGSRHEQFF. The CDR3, as DNA: TGTGCCAGCAGCACTGGGACTAGCGGGAGCCGCCATGAGCAGTTCTTC. This chain connects TRBV7-3 to TRBJ2-1, with 14 bases lining up with TRBD2. From germline, CDR1 is SGHTA and CDR2 FQGTGA. V lost 5 bases and J lost 8; bases outside the gene matches: 8. CDR3 length equals 16 residues.

This CDR3 reads CASSSPAGPPEKQYF. The CDR3 region has the DNA TGTGCCAGCAGCTCGCCCGCGGGCCCGCCGGAGAAGCAGTACTTC. This chain joins TRBV5-4 and TRBJ2-7; a weak D match, TRBD2 (5 bases). Germline V CDR1 and CDR2: SGHNT, YYREEE (reference sequence). The V end lost 3 bases, the J end lost 8 bases, and 21 bases lay between the germline ends. This CDR3 has 15 amino acids.

The chain has TRBV6-5 and TRBJ1-6; 8 bases agree with TRBD1. CDR3 length: 15 residues. V was pared by 6 bases and J by 8 bases, with 9 bases of the junction left unmatched. Looked up from germline, CDR1 is MNHEY and CDR2 is SVGAGI. The CDR3 spells CASRLGQGHDSPLHF. CDR3 coding DNA: TGTGCCAGCAGGCTCGGACAGGGTCACGATTCACCCCTCCACTTT.

The chain combines TRBV5-1 with TRBJ2-1; 11 bases fit TRBD2. The trim removed 6 bases at V and 9 bases at J, leaving 8 bases unmatched. The germline V gene encodes CDR1 SGHRS and CDR2 YFSETQ. This CDR3 has 14 amino acids. CDR3 residues: CASKTSGKGGEQFF. CDR3 coding DNA: TGCGCCAGCAAGACTAGCGGGAAGGGGGGTGAGCAGTTCTTC.

V usage is TRBV7-2 and J usage is TRBJ2-5; TRBD2 agrees at 9 bases. The J call could be wrong; TRBJ2-7 is a better fit for the DNA end. Germline V lookup: CDR1 SGHTA, CDR2 FQGNSA. The CDR3 consists of 14 residues. CDR3 coding DNA: TGTGCCAGCAGCCCGACTAGCGGCCCCTACGAGCAGTACTTC. Translation: CASSPTSGPYEQYF.

This clone has just a few counts. This CDR3 reads CASSSSGSSYEQYF. CDR3 nucleotide sequence: TGTGCCAGTAGTTCTAGCGGGAGCTCCTACGAGCAGTACTTC. V gene TRBV19 combines with J gene TRBJ2-7, with 10 nucleotides matching TRBD2. J lost 0 bases, V lost 5 bases, and 1 base had no gene match. The CDR3 totals 14 residues. CDR1 LNHDA and CDR2 SQIVND come from the germline V gene (reference sequence).

The chain joins TRBV18 to TRBJ1-1, with D possibly TRBD1 on 6 matching bases. The germline V and J ends were trimmed by 4 bases and 1 base, with 10 bases remaining between them. The CDR3 is made up of 14 amino acids. Germline CDR1 KGHSH, CDR2 LQKENI. CDR3 nucleotide sequence: TGTGCCAGCTCACAGGGGGTTGGGAACACTGAAGCTTTCTTT. As protein: CASSQGVGNTEAFF.

This chain links TRBV4-2 with TRBJ2-3; D is possibly TRBD2 (6 bases). Germline assignment: CDR1 LGHNA and CDR2 YNFKEQ. This CDR3 has 14 amino acids. Deletions cut 0 bases from V and 6 bases from J, with 10 bases between. The CDR3: CASSQDPLADTQYF. In DNA form, the CDR3 reads TGTGCCAGCAGCCAAGACCCCCTAGCGGATACGCAGTATTTT.